This is a list of T cell receptor beta chains from one sample in a study of technical replicates of blood from a few donors. Generated by immunoSEQ multiplex PCR, the TCRdb table keeps only in-frame clones and is missing some. The sample has more than 65,000 clones; roughly 94% are singletons. Input material: T cells isolated from PBMCs. These receptors all come from a human donor in good health. Both conserved end residues are part of each CDR3. D genes are given only for firm matches. Size values are once, few and many counts, or a class for expanded clones, and some rows have none.

TGTGCCAGCAGCGGTTTCTCTGGGGCTGGCAATCAGCCCCAGCATTTT CASSGFSGAGNQPQHF TRBJ1-5 . TRBV28 .
TGTGCCAGCAAGGGGGGCAATCAGCCCCAGCATTTT CASKGGNQPQHF TRBJ1-5 . TRBV6-5 once
TGTGCCTGGAGTGTATTGCCAGGGGGCACCTACGAGCAGTACTTC CAWSVLPGGTYEQYF TRBJ2-7 TRBD1 TRBV30 .
TGTGCCAGCATTCCACCGGGACAGGGCGTTGGCAATGAGCAGTTCTTC CASIPPGQGVGNEQFF TRBJ2-1 TRBD1 TRBV2 once
TGTGCCAGCAGCTCGCCTCTCTCCGGTGTTTGTTTCTTT CASSSPLSGVCFF TRBJ1-1 . TRBV13 .
TGTGCCACCAGCTCAAAGTGGGGGCTGGAGACCCAGTACTTC CATSSKWGLETQYF TRBJ2-5 . TRBV15 .
TGTGCCAGCAGCCGGACCGCAGGGTTCTACACCGGGGAGCTGTTTTTT CASSRTAGFYTGELFF TRBJ2-2 . TRBV7-3 .
TGTGCCAGCAGTCCTGGGACTAGCGGGAGAGTAGGCAATGAGCAGTTCTTC CASSPGTSGRVGNEQFF TRBJ2-1 TRBD2 TRBV28 .
TGTGCCAGCAGCTTAATCAGGGTTTCACCCCTCCACTTT CASSLIRVSPLHF TRBJ1-6 . TRBV11-2 .
TGTGCCAGCAGCCTGACAGGGTTATGGACAGATACGCAGTATTTT CASSLTGLWTDTQYF TRBJ2-3 TRBD1 TRBV27 .
TGTGCCAGCAGCTTAGCTTTACTACTAGCGGATTACAATGAGCAGTTCTTC CASSLALLLADYNEQFF TRBJ2-1 TRBD2 TRBV7-8 .
TGTGCCTGGACAGGGGGCTACTATGGCTACACCTTC CAWTGGYYGYTF TRBJ1-2 TRBD1 TRBV30 .
TGTGCCTGGAGTCCGGACAGCTCACCCCTCCACTTT CAWSPDSSPLHF TRBJ1-6 . TRBV30 .
TGTGCCAACATGCAGGGGGCGCGGATCACTGAAGCTTTCTTT CANMQGARITEAFF TRBJ1-1 TRBD1 TRBV27 once
TGCGCCAGCAGCGCTGGGACAGGAGCCCCCTACGAGCAGTACTTC CASSAGTGAPYEQYF TRBJ2-7 TRBD1 TRBV5-1 .
TGTGCCATCAGTGCCGGAGGGGGCACTGGAAACACCATATATTTT CAISAGGGTGNTIYF TRBJ1-3 TRBD1 TRBV10-3 .
TGCAGCGTCCTCGGACTCCCTTTGTGGTCAGACAATGAGCAGTTCTTC CSVLGLPLWSDNEQFF TRBJ2-1 . TRBV29-1 .
TGTGCCAGCAGCTTCCGGACAGAGCAGTACTTC CASSFRTEQYF TRBJ2-7 . TRBV7-9 once
TGCGCCAGCAGCTTTGGTAGTTACAATGAGCAGTTCTTC CASSFGSYNEQFF TRBJ2-1 . TRBV5-1 .
TGTGCCAGCAGTTACGACAGTTCTGGGGCCAACGTCCTGACTTTC CASSYDSSGANVLTF TRBJ2-6 . TRBV6-6 .
TGTGCCACCAGCAGAGAGGGGAGGGGCTATGGCTACACCTTC CATSREGRGYGYTF TRBJ1-2 . TRBV15 .
TGCGCCAGCAGCTCGACTAGCGAGAATACCGGGGAGCTGTTTTTT CASSSTSENTGELFF TRBJ2-2 TRBD2 TRBV5-1 .
TGTGCCAGCACAGCAGGGTACGGAAACACCATATATTTT CASTAGYGNTIYF TRBJ1-3 . TRBV25-1 .
TGTGCCAGCAGCAAAGGTAAGAACCCAGGGGCTCAAGAGACCCAGTACTTC CASSKGKNPGAQETQYF TRBJ2-5 . TRBV21-1 .
TGTGCCAGCAGCAGGATCTACGAGCAGTACTTC CASSRIYEQYF TRBJ2-7 . TRBV28 .
TGTGCCAGCAGCTTACGGGGGAGTTACGAGCAGTACTTC CASSLRGSYEQYF TRBJ2-7 . TRBV7-9 .
TGTGCCACTGATACAGGGGCGGGTAGACAGCCCCAGCATTTT CATDTGAGRQPQHF TRBJ1-5 TRBD1 TRBV19 .
TGTGCCAGCAGCTACGGGGGGGCCTTGACCTACGAGCAGTACTTC CASSYGGALTYEQYF TRBJ2-7 TRBD2 TRBV5-8 once
TGTGCTAGTGGTTTGACAGGGAATGAGCAGTTCTTC CASGLTGNEQFF TRBJ2-1 . TRBV12-5 .
TGTGCCAGTAGTATGGAGGACTCGCCGGGTTGGTTGGGACTGTTTTTT CASSMEDSPGWLGLFF TRBJ1-4 . TRBV19 .
TGTGCCAGCAGTTTACTCGGACAGGGACGCTATAGCAATCAGCCCCAGCATTTT CASSLLGQGRYSNQPQHF TRBJ1-5 TRBD1 TRBV27 .
TGTGCCTGGAGTCAGGGAGGGGGAAACACCATATATTTT CAWSQGGGNTIYF TRBJ1-3 . TRBV30 .
TGCGCCAGCAGCTTGGGGGGTAGCGGGAGGTTTAGCTCCTACGAGCAGTACTTC CASSLGGSGRFSSYEQYF TRBJ2-7 TRBD2 TRBV5-1 once
TGTGCCAGCAGCCCACGGACAGGGCAAAGCACAGATACGCAGTATTTT CASSPRTGQSTDTQYF TRBJ2-3 TRBD1 TRBV5-4 .
TGCGCCAGCAGCTTGGACCCGCCCGAGCTGGCTAATGAAAAACTGTTTTTT CASSLDPPELANEKLFF TRBJ1-4 . TRBV5-1 .
TGCGCCAGCAGCCAGGGGACAGGGATGGACAAAAACATTCAGTACTTC CASSQGTGMDKNIQYF TRBJ2-4 TRBD1 TRBV4-1 .
TGTGCCAGCCCGCGAGTGAGGAGATGGTTGTTGCCTTTCTTT CASPRVRRWLLPFF TRBJ1-1 . TRBV11-2 .
TGTGCCAGCAGGCCCCATTCGGGAGGGGCGTACAATGAGCAGTTCTTC CASRPHSGGAYNEQFF TRBJ2-1 TRBD2 TRBV28 .
TGTGCCAGCAGCGTCGACCCCGGGGTTCTTGGAAGGTTCTTC CASSVDPGVLGRFF TRBJ2-1 . TRBV9 .
TGTGCCAGCAGTTATCCGGGACAGGGCTCTGGAAACACCATATATTTT CASSYPGQGSGNTIYF TRBJ1-3 TRBD1 TRBV6-6 .
TGTGCCAGCAGCCAAGAAGCGGTCTCGGGCGGGAGTGGGGGGCAGTTCTTC CASSQEAVSGGSGGQFF TRBJ2-1 TRBD2 TRBV14 .
TGCGCCAGCAGCCCACAGGGACCAGCTAACTATGGCTACACCTTC CASSPQGPANYGYTF TRBJ1-2 . TRBV4-1 once
TGCGCCAGCAGCCTGCCGGACAGCCAAGAGACCCAGTACTTC CASSLPDSQETQYF TRBJ2-5 . TRBV4-1 .
TGCAGCGTTGCGGAGACAGGGTGGGAGACCCAGTACTTC CSVAETGWETQYF TRBJ2-5 TRBD1 TRBV29-1 .
TGTGCCAGCAGCGGGCAAGAAGCGACCCCCAACCCCGGGGAGCTGTTTTTT CASSGQEATPNPGELFF TRBJ2-2 . TRBV9 .
TGTGCCAGCAGCCTACAGGGGTTTGAGCAGTACTTC CASSLQGFEQYF TRBJ2-7 TRBD1 TRBV11-3 few
TGTGCCAGCAGCTCGGAAAAATGGGGGCGCAGGAACACTGAAGCTTTCTTT CASSSEKWGRRNTEAFF TRBJ1-1 . TRBV11-3 .
TGTGCCAGCAAGGAGGGGCCAACTAAGGATCAGCCCCAGCATTTT CASKEGPTKDQPQHF TRBJ1-5 . TRBV2 .
TGCGCCAGCAGCTTGGAGTGGTGGACTAGCGGGATGGCCCCCTCTGGGGCCAACGTCCTGACTTTC CASSLEWWTSGMAPSGANVLTF TRBJ2-6 TRBD2 TRBV5-1 .
TGCGCCAGCAGCCAAGCTCTAGCGGGAGACGAGCAGTACTTC CASSQALAGDEQYF TRBJ2-7 TRBD2 TRBV4-1 .
TGTGCCAGCAGTTCAGCGGGTGGGAATAATTCACCCCTCCACTTT CASSSAGGNNSPLHF TRBJ1-6 . TRBV6-5 .
TGCGCCAGCAGCCAATTGGGACTAGCGGTTCATATGCAGTTCTTC CASSQLGLAVHMQFF TRBJ2-1 TRBD2 TRBV4-1 .
TGTGCCTGGTCCACAGGGGGCGTGGTGCATGGCTACACCTTC CAWSTGGVVHGYTF TRBJ1-2 TRBD1 TRBV30 .
TGTGCCAGCAGCCAAGACTTTCCCACAGTTCGCGAGCAGTACTTC CASSQDFPTVREQYF TRBJ2-7 . TRBV4-2 .